This T cell receptor (beta chain) was recovered during a study of response to subunit inactivated influenza vaccine. There are 13 residues in the CDR3. Deletions cut 6 bases from V and 4 bases from J, with 12 bases between. TCRdb processed the RT-PCR reads anew with MiXCR; each CDR3 protein has one entry. This sample has 550,000 to 800,000 distinct CDR3 sequences, with around 13% found just once. The V and J genes are TRBV12-3 or TRBV12-4 and TRBJ2-5, with D possibly matching TRBD1 (5 bases). This sequence originates from a man aged 50 to 59 who received an inactivated influenza vaccine. The specimen comprised PBMCs from blood, sampled approximately 15 days before vaccination. The CDR3, as DNA: TGTGCCAGCAGCCCAGGGATGCGAGAGACCCAGTACTTC. It yields the protein CASSPGMRETQYF.